The next 30 T cell receptor beta chains were all read from a single sample in a study of glioma-infiltrating T cells. Amplification of TCR alpha and beta CDR3 regions from RNA used iRepertoire nested multiplex PCR. TCRdb independently ran MiXCR on the multiplex PCR reads; one entry per CDR3 protein. The sample has some 150,000 distinct CDR3 sequences; roughly 43% are singletons. The sample was glioma tissue, nonneoplastic brain tissue, or PBMCs (not recorded which). These receptors originate from a human donor with low-grade glioma or glioblastoma, undergoing nonglioma brain surgery, or in good health (not recorded which).

J is TRBJ2-3 and V is TRBV19; D possibly corresponds to TRBD2 (5 bases). The CDR3 sequence is 13 residues long. Germline values: CDR1 LNHDA, CDR2 SQIVND (reference sequence). Trimming left V 4 bases short and J 7 bases short, with 12 bases between. CDR3 in amino acids: CASSTTRGNTQYF. In nucleotides, the CDR3 is TGTGCCAGTAGTACGACCCGGGGAAATACGCAGTATTTT.

The rearrangement uses TRBV3-1 and TRBJ2-1; D may be TRBD2 (6 bases). Germline V lookup: CDR1 LGHDT, CDR2 YNNKEL (reference sequence). CDR3 length equals 14 residues. The ends were cut back, 5 bases at V and 5 bases at J, with 13 bases in the middle. The chain's CDR3 is CASSGDGGNNEQFF. Written as DNA, the CDR3 is TGTGCCAGCAGCGGAGACGGGGGAAACAATGAGCAGTTCTTC.

The genes are TRBV6-2 or TRBV6-3 and TRBJ2-1; tentative D call: TRBD1 (6 bases). Germline V lookup: CDR1 MNHEY, CDR2 SVGEGT. The CDR3 has 14 residues. V was pared by 8 bases and J by 3 bases, with 14 bases between. CDR3 nucleotide sequence: TGTGCCAGCCGCTCACAACAGGGCTACAATGAGCAGTTCTTC. It encodes CASRSQQGYNEQFF.

The genes are TRBV4-1 and TRBJ1-1; the D is unclear. Deletions cut 3 bases from V and 1 base from J, with 15 bases between. Per the germline V gene, CDR1 is MGHRA and CDR2 is YSYEKL. The CDR3 consists of 16 residues. The CDR3 sequence is CASSQLDGRRNTEAFF. The CDR3 DNA sequence: TGCGCCAGCAGCCAGTTAGACGGGCGGCGGAACACTGAAGCTTTCTTT.

This rearrangement joins TRBV4-3 to TRBJ2-1, with 7 positions matching TRBD1. Trimming removed 5 bases from V and 4 bases from J; junction bases left unmatched: 11. CDR3 length equals 16 residues. CDR1 LGHNA and CDR2 YSLEER come from the germline V gene. CDR3 nucleotides: TGCGCCAGCAGCAAATCCCGGGACAGCGAGTACAATGAGCAGTTCTTC. Amino acids: CASSKSRDSEYNEQFF.

J is TRBJ2-1 and V is TRBV19, with D possibly TRBD1 on 5 matching bases. Germline CDR1 and CDR2: LNHDA and SQIVND (reference sequence). V was trimmed by 3 bases and J by 7 bases, leaving 13 bases between them. This CDR3 spans 14 amino acids. CDR3 residues: CASSINRLLNEQFF. DNA of the CDR3: TGTGCCAGTAGTATCAACAGGTTGCTTAATGAGCAGTTCTTC.

This clonotype appeared a few times. The chain is built from TRBV27 and TRBJ1-2; perhaps TRBD1 as D (6 bases). The ends were cut back, 6 bases at V and 2 bases at J, with 10 bases in the middle. From germline, CDR1 is MNHEY and CDR2 SMNVEV (reference sequence). The CDR3 loop spans 13 amino acids. The CDR3: CASRRTDNYGYTF. As DNA, the CDR3 is TGTGCCAGCAGGAGGACAGACAACTATGGCTACACCTTC.

This clonotype was detected only a few times. DNA of the CDR3: TGTGCCAGCAGTGAAGCGCAGAGGCCTGAAGCTTTCTTT. Translation: CASSEAQRPEAFF. The V and J genes are TRBV2 and TRBJ1-1, with no clear D. The ends were cut back, 0 bases at V and 6 bases at J, with 8 bases in the middle. CDR3 length: 13 amino acids. Germline values: CDR1 SNHLY, CDR2 FYNNEI.

The table lists this clonotype with a few counts. This chain links TRBV7-7 with TRBJ2-1, with D tentatively TRBD1 (5 bases). Germline values: CDR1 SSHAT, CDR2 FNYEAQ (reference sequence). The CDR3 has 16 residues. With 1 base removed from V and 1 base from J, the gap between germline ends came to 11 bases. For the CDR3, the DNA is TGTGCCAGCAGCTTAGGCGGCAGGGAATCCTACAATGAGCAGTTCTTC. It specifies CASSLGGRESYNEQFF. The variable domain in full, completed from reference TRBV7-7 and TRBJ2-1, reads GAGVSQSPRYKVTKRGQDVTLRCDPISSHATLYWYQQALGQGPEFLTYFNYEAQPDKSGLPSDRFSAERPEGSISTLTIQRTEQRDSAMYRCASSLGGRESYNEQFFGPGTRLTVL.

This chain connects TRBV2 to TRBJ2-5; perhaps TRBD2 as D (6 bases). Germline V CDR1 and CDR2: SNHLY, FYNNEI. CDR3 size: 13 residues. Trimming left V 7 bases short and J 1 base short, with 10 bases between. CDR3 protein: CASKYSGQETQYF. CDR3 DNA: TGTGCCAGCAAATATAGCGGCCAAGAGACCCAGTACTTC.

A few counts support this clonotype. CDR3 amino acids: CASERQLRNQPQHF. Here the CDR3 DNA reads TGCGCCAGCGAGAGGCAACTGCGGAATCAGCCCCAGCATTTT. The V gene is TRBV10-1, the J gene TRBJ1-5; no clear D. CDR3 length: 14 residues. With 8 bases removed from V and 4 bases from J, the gap between germline ends came to 15 bases. In germline, CDR1 is WNHNN, CDR2 SYGVQD (reference sequence).

The chain recombines TRBV7-9 with TRBJ2-7; TRBD2 agrees at 9 bases. V trimming: 4 bases; J trimming: 4 bases; junction bases outside the gene matches: 5. Germline V gives CDR1 SEHNR, CDR2 FQNEAQ (reference sequence). This CDR3 contains 14 residues. The DNA of the CDR3 is TGTGCCAGCAGCTGGACTAGCGCAAGTTACGAGCAGTACTTC. Its protein product is CASSWTSASYEQYF.

The rearrangement uses TRBV20-1 and TRBJ2-1; TRBD1 matches 10 bases. With 1 base clipped from V and 0 bases from J, the junction kept 9 bases outside the gene matches. There are 18 residues in the CDR3. Germline assignment: CDR1 DFQATT and CDR2 SNEGSKA (reference sequence). For the CDR3, the DNA is TGCAGTGCTAGAGGGGGGACAGGGGCGACTAGCTCCTACAATGAGCAGTTCTTC. Its translation is CSARGGTGATSSYNEQFF.

The chain has TRBV7-8 and TRBJ2-7; the D is unclear. This CDR3 is 16 amino acids long. V lost 1 base to trimming and J lost 2 bases, with 15 bases between them. Germline CDR1 and CDR2: SGHVS and FQNEAQ. The CDR3 loop reads CASSLGWIRNAYEQYF. The CDR3, as DNA: TGTGCCAGCAGCTTAGGGTGGATCCGGAACGCCTACGAGCAGTACTTC. Drawing the rest from reference TRBV7-8 and TRBJ2-7, the complete variable domain is GAGVSQSPRYKVAKRGQDVALRCDPISGHVSLFWYQQALGQGPEFLTYFQNEAQLDKSGLPSDRFFAERPEGSVSTLKIQRTQQEDSAVYLCASSLGWIRNAYEQYFGPGTRLTVT.

Concerning this clonotype: Given a much more abundant clone one base away, this may be a read error. V gene TRBV20-1 combines with J gene TRBJ1-2; tentatively, D is TRBD1 (5 bases). Trimming left V 3 bases short and J 4 bases short, with 6 bases between. The CDR3 is 11 amino acids. Germline CDR1 and CDR2: DFQATT and SNEGSKA (reference sequence). CDR3 region: CSASDSYGYTF. The CDR3 nucleotides read TGCAGTGCTAGCGACAGCTATGGCTACACCTTC.

This clonotype was seen a few times. This chain links TRBV20-1 with TRBJ2-2; D gene unclear. Trimming took off 0 bases at V and 8 bases at J, with 22 bases between the two ends. There are 17 residues in the CDR3. Germline loops: CDR1 DFQATT, CDR2 SNEGSKA (reference sequence). The CDR3, as DNA: TGCAGTGCTAGAGATACAGAAATGACCCGGAGCAGAGGGGAGCTGTTTTTT. It specifies CSARDTEMTRSRGELFF.

This sequence joins TRBV30 and TRBJ1-1; 10 bases fit TRBD1. From germline, CDR1 is GTSNPN and CDR2 SVGIG (reference sequence). CDR3 size: 13 residues. V dropped 3 bases and J dropped 10; count of bases not matched to a gene: 8. This CDR3 reads CAWSRDRGRPAFF. The CDR3 DNA sequence: TGTGCCTGGAGCCGGGACAGGGGTCGACCAGCTTTCTTT.

The V call is TRBV4-1, the J call TRBJ2-7; D not certain. Trimming pared 1 base from V and 1 base from J, leaving 8 bases between. The CDR3 is 14 residues long. Germline CDR1 is MGHRA and CDR2 is YSYEKL. CDR3 loop: CASSQGPSSYEQYF. Here the CDR3 DNA reads TGCGCCAGCAGCCAAGGACCCTCATCCTACGAGCAGTACTTC.

This sequence joins TRBV30 and TRBJ2-1; perhaps TRBD2 as D (5 bases). Per the germline V gene, CDR1 is GTSNPN and CDR2 is SVGIG (reference sequence). The CDR3 contains 15 residues. Trimming left V 2 bases short and J 4 bases short, with 15 bases between. The CDR3 protein is CAWSKELAPYNEQFF. The CDR3 DNA follows: TGTGCCTGGAGTAAGGAGTTAGCGCCATACAATGAGCAGTTCTTC.

With regard to this clonotype: This may stem from a read error, because a much larger clone lies one nucleotide away. The V and J genes are TRBV25-1 and TRBJ2-3, with TRBD1 matching 7 bases. The CDR3 spans 14 residues. The germline CDR1 and CDR2 sequences are MGHDK and SYGVNS. In nucleotides, the CDR3 is TGTGCCAGCAGTAAGACAGGGAATCTTGATACGGAGTATTTT. It specifies CASSKTGNLDTEYF. Filled out from reference TRBV25-1 and TRBJ2-3, the complete variable domain reads EADIYQTPRYLVIGTGKKITLECSQTMGHDKMYWYQQDPGMELHLIHYSYGVNSTEKGDLSSESTVSRIRTEHFPLTLESARPSHTSQYLCASSKTGNLDTEYFGPGTRLTVL.

This clonotype came up a few times. The chain combines TRBV27 with TRBJ1-1, with D perhaps TRBD1 (5 bases). The CDR3 contains 15 residues. CDR1 and CDR2 (germline): MNHEY, SMNVEV (reference sequence). V was trimmed by 5 bases and J by 1 base, leaving 14 bases between them. The CDR3 is CASSTPSGGNTEAFF. The CDR3 nucleotides are TGTGCCAGCAGTACACCCTCGGGGGGGAACACTGAAGCTTTCTTT.

This clonotype was found many times. The chain combines TRBV6-2 or TRBV6-3 with TRBJ1-5; D is unclear. V lost 2 bases and J lost 2, with 16 bases in between. This CDR3 spans 17 amino acids. From germline, CDR1 is MNHEY and CDR2 SVGEGT. The CDR3 region is CASSYKWTLWGNQPQHF. Here the CDR3 DNA reads TGTGCCAGCAGTTACAAATGGACTCTATGGGGCAATCAGCCCCAGCATTTT.

The V and J genes are TRBV28 and TRBJ2-5; TRBD1 matches at 7 bases. Germline values: CDR1 MDHEN, CDR2 SYDVKM. The CDR3 consists of 15 residues. Trimming at V came to 5 bases and at J to 2 bases, leaving 8 bases not matched to a gene. CDR3 sequence (DNA): TGTGCCAGCAGTCCACATCAGACAGGGCAAGAGACCCAGTACTTC. This encodes CASSPHQTGQETQYF.

With regard to this clonotype: Compared with germline, one end of the junction differs, possibly owing to a read error. The chain recombines TRBV20-1 with TRBJ1-2; TRBD1 matches 9 bases. This CDR3 comprises 12 residues. The germline V gene encodes CDR1 DFQATT and CDR2 SNEGSKA (reference sequence). The CDR3, as DNA: TGCAGTGCTAACACAGGGGGCGATGGCTACATCTTC. It codes for CSANTGGDGYIF.

There are a few counts of this clonotype. The chain joins TRBV20-1 to TRBJ2-7; tentatively, D is TRBD2 (6 bases). The germline V gene encodes CDR1 DFQATT and CDR2 SNEGSKA (reference sequence). The CDR3 spans 15 residues. With 3 bases removed from V and 0 bases from J, the gap between germline ends came to 15 bases. The CDR3 loop reads CSASAPGTSSYEQYF. Written as DNA, the CDR3 is TGCAGTGCTAGCGCTCCCGGGACTTCCTCCTACGAGCAGTACTTC.

The chain is built from TRBV20-1 and TRBJ1-1, with a weak D call TRBD1 (6 bases). The CDR3 has 10 residues. Germline lookup yields CDR1 DFQATT and CDR2 SNEGSKA (reference sequence). The V and J ends lost 6 bases and 10 bases respectively, with 12 bases between them. CDR3 loop: CSAMTGLAFF. CDR3 nucleotide sequence: TGCAGTGCCATGACAGGCTTAGCTTTCTTT.

This clonotype was counted only a few times. The rearrangement links TRBV7-2 to TRBJ1-1; 7 bases are a match to TRBD1. This CDR3 comprises 13 residues. Losses at the gene ends were 7 bases for V and 11 bases for J; bases not matched to a gene: 13. Germline V gene lookup returns CDR1 SGHTA and CDR2 FQGNSA. The CDR3 is CASILSGGTDAFF. Written as DNA, the CDR3 is TGTGCCAGCATCCTGTCGGGAGGGACAGATGCTTTCTTT.

The chain joins TRBV3-1 to TRBJ2-2, with D unclear. Germline CDR1 is LGHDT and CDR2 is YNNKEL (reference sequence). Trimming pared 6 bases from V and 6 bases from J, leaving 17 bases between. CDR3 length: 15 residues. CDR3 in amino acids: CASSLRSEGAGELFF. In DNA form, the CDR3 reads TGTGCCAGCAGTCTGAGGAGCGAAGGAGCCGGGGAGCTGTTTTTT.

This clonotype has a handful of counts. V and J are TRBV6-2 or TRBV6-3 and TRBJ2-3; TRBD2 matches 7 bases. Per the germline V gene, CDR1 is MNHEY and CDR2 is SVGEGT. V shed 7 bases, J shed 2 bases, and the junction held 6 bases outside the gene matches. This CDR3 has 14 residues. CDR3 DNA sequence: TGTGCCAGCAAGCGGGGCGAATCCACAGATACGCAGTATTTT. This codes for CASKRGESTDTQYF.

With respect to this clonotype: In this CDR3 the conserved last residue, phenylalanine or tryptophan, is missing, so a read error is likely. The DNA for the CDR3 is TGTGCCAGCAGTGGACAGGGGGATAGGGTCTCCTACGAGCAGTACCTC. As protein: CASSGQGDRVSYEQYL. The chain combines TRBV2 with TRBJ2-7; 9 bases align to TRBD1. Germline V gene lookup returns CDR1 SNHLY and CDR2 FYNNEI. The ends lost 4 bases at V and 0 bases at J; junction bases unmatched: 7. The CDR3 spans 16 residues.